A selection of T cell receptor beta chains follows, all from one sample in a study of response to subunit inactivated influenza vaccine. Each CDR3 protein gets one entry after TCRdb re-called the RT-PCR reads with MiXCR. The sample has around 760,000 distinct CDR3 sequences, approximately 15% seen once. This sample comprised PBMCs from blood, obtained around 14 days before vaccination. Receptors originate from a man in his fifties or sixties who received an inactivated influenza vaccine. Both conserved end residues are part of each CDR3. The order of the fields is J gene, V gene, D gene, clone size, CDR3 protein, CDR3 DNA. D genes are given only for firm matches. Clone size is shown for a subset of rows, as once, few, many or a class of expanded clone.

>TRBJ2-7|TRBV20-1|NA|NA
CSARSPAGAHEQYF
TGCAGTGCTAGGAGCCCCGCGGGGGCCCACGAGCAGTACTTC
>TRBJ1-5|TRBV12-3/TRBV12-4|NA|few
CASRSSAGSQPQHF
TGTGCCAGCCGCTCCTCGGCGGGCAGCCAGCCCCAGCATTTT
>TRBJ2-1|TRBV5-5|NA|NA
CASSFRQMEFF
TGTGCCAGCAGCTTTAGGCAGATGGAGTTCTTC
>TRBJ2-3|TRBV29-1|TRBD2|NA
CSAQGSAGGSTDTQYF
TGCAGCGCCCAAGGGTCAGCGGGAGGGTCCACAGATACGCAGTATTTT
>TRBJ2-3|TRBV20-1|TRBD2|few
CSASGLANTDTQYF
TGCAGTGCTAGCGGACTAGCAAACACAGATACGCAGTATTTT
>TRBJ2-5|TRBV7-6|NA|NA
CASSLRPEETQYF
TGTGCCAGCAGCTTAAGGCCCGAAGAGACCCAGTACTTC
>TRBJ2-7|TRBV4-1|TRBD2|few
CASSQFAGGSRYEQYF
TGCGCCAGCAGCCAATTTGCGGGGGGGTCCCGCTACGAGCAGTACTTC
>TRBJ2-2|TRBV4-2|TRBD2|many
CASRGLAGAVGELFF
TGTGCCAGCAGGGGACTAGCGGGAGCGGTCGGGGAGCTGTTTTTT
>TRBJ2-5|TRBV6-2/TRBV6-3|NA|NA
CASSYATPRQETQYF
TGTGCCAGCAGTTACGCGACTCCCCGGCAGGAGACCCAGTACTTC
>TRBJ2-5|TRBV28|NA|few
CASSLFTGKETQYF
TGTGCCAGCAGTTTATTCACAGGGAAAGAGACCCAGTACTTC
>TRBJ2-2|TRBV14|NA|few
CASSRTATGELFF
TGTGCCAGCAGTCGTACCGCAACCGGGGAGCTGTTTTTT
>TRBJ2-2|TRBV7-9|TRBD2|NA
CASRELAVNTGELFF
TGTGCCAGCAGAGAACTAGCGGTGAACACCGGGGAGCTGTTTTTT
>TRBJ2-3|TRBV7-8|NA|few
CASSLDRASDTQYF
TGTGCCAGCAGCTTAGACAGGGCGTCAGATACGCAGTATTTT
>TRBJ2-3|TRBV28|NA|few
CATLSRGTDTQYF
TGTGCCACCCTAAGTAGGGGCACAGATACGCAGTATTTT
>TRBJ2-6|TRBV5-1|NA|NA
CASSGASGANVLTF
TGCGCCAGCAGCGGGGCGTCTGGGGCCAACGTCCTGACTTTC
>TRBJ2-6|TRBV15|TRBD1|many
CATVGTGGPGANVLTF
TGTGCCACCGTCGGGACAGGGGGACCTGGGGCCAACGTCCTGACTTTC
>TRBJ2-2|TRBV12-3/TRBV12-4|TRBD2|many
CASGTSGSNTGELFF
TGTGCCAGCGGAACTAGCGGGTCAAACACCGGGGAGCTGTTTTTT
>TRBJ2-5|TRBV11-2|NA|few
CASSWRGELILNGETQYF
TGTGCCAGCAGTTGGAGGGGGGAACTGATTCTTAATGGAGAGACCCAGTACTTC
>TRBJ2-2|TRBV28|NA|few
CASSSGAAGTGELFF
TGTGCCAGCAGTTCCGGGGCCGCGGGCACCGGGGAGCTGTTTTTT
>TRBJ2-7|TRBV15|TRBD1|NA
CATSRDSVGQGDEQYF
TGTGCCACCAGCAGAGATTCAGTTGGACAGGGTGACGAGCAGTACTTC